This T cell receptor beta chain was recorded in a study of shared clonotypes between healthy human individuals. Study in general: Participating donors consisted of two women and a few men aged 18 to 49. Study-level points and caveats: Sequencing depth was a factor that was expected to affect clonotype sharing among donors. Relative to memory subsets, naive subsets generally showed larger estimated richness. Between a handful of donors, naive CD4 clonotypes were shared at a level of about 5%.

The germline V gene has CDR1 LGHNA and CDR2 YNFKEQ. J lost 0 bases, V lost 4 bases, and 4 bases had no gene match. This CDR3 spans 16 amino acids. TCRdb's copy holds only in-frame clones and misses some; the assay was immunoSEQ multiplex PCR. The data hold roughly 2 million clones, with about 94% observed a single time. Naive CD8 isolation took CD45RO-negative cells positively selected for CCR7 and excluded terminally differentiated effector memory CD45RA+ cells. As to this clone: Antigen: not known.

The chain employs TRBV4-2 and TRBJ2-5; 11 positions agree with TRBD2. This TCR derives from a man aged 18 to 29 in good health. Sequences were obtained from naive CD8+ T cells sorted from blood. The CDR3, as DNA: TGTGCCAGCAGCCCCATACTAGCGGGGGACCAAGAGACCCAGTACTTC. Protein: CASSPILAGDQETQYF.